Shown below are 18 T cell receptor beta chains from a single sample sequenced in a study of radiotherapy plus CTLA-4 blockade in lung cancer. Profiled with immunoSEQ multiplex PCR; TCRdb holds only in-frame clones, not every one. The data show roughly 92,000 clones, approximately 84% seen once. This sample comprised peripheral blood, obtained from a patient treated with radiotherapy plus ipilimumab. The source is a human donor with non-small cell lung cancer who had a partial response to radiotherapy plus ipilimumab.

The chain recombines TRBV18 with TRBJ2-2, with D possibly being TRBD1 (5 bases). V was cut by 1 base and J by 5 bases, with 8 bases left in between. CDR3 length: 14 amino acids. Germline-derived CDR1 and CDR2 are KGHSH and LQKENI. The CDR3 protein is CASSPRQGTGELFF. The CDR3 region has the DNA TGTGCCAGCTCACCACGGCAGGGAACCGGGGAGCTGTTTTTT. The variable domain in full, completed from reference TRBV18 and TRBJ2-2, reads NAGVMQNPRHLVRRRGQEARLRCSPMKGHSHVYWYRQLPEEGLKFMVYLQKENIIDESGMPKERFSAEFPKEGPSILRIQQVVRGDSAAYFCASSPRQGTGELFFGEGSRLTVL.

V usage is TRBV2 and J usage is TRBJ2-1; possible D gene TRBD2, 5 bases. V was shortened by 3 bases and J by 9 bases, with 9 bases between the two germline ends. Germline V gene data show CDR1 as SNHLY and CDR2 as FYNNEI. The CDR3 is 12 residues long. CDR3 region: CASSDGVGEQFF. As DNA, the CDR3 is TGTGCCAGCAGTGACGGGGTCGGTGAGCAGTTCTTC. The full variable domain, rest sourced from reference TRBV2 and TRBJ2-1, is EPEVTQTPSHQVTQMGQEVILRCVPISNHLYFYWYRQILGQKVEFLVSFYNNEISEKSEIFDDQFSVERPDGSNFTLKIRSTKLEDSAMYFCASSDGVGEQFFGPGTRLTVL.

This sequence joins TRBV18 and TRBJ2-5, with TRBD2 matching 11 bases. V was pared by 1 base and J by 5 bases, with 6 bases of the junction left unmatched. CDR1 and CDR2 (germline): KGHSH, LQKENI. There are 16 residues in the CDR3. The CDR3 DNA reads TGTGCCAGCTCACCACTACTAGCGGGAGCGGGGGAGACCCAGTACTTC. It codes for CASSPLLAGAGETQYF. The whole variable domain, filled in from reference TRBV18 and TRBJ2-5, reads NAGVMQNPRHLVRRRGQEARLRCSPMKGHSHVYWYRQLPEEGLKFMVYLQKENIIDESGMPKERFSAEFPKEGPSILRIQQVVRGDSAAYFCASSPLLAGAGETQYFGPGTRLLVL.

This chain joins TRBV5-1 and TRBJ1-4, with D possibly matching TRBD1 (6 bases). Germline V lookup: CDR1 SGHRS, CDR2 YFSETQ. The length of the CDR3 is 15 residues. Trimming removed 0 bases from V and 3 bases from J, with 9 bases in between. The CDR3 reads CASSLDRVANEKLFF. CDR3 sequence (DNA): TGCGCCAGCAGCTTGGACAGGGTAGCTAATGAAAAACTGTTTTTT.

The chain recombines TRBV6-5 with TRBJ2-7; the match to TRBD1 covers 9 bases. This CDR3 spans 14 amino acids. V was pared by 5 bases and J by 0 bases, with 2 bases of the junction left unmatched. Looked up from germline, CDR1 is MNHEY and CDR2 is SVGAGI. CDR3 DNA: TGTGCCAGCAGTGGGACAGGGAGCTCCTACGAGCAGTACGTC. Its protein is CASSGTGSSYEQYV.

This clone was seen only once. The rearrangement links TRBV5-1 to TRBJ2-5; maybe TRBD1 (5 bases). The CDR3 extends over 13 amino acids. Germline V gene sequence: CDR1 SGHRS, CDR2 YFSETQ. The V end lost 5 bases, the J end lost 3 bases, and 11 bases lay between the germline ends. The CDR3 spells CASSRDREETQYF. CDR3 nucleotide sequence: TGCGCCAGCAGTCGAGACAGAGAAGAGACCCAGTACTTC.

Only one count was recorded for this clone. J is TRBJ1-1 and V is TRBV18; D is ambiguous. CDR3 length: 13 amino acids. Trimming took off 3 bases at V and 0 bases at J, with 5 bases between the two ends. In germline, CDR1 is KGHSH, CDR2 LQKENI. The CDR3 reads CASSPPVNTEAFF. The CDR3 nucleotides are TGTGCCAGCTCACCCCCAGTGAACACTGAAGCTTTCTTT.

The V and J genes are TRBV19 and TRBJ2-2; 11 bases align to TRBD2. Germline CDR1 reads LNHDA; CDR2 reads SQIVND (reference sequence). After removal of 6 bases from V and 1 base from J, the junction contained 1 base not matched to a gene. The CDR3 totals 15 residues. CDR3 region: CASSTSGRNTGELFF. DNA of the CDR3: TGTGCCAGTAGCACTAGCGGGAGGAACACCGGGGAGCTGTTTTTT.

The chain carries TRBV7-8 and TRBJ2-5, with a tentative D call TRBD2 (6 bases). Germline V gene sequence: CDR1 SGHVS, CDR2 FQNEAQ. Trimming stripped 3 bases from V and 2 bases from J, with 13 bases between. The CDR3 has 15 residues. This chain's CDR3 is CASSFSRREQETQYF. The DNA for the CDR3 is TGTGCCAGCAGCTTCTCTCGGAGGGAACAAGAGACCCAGTACTTC.

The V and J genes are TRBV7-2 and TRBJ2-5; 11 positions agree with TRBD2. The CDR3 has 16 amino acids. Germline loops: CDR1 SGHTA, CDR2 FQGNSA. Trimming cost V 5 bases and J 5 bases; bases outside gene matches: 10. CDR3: CASSGTSGSGRETQYF. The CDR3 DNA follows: TGTGCCAGCAGCGGAACTAGCGGGAGTGGGCGGGAGACCCAGTACTTC.

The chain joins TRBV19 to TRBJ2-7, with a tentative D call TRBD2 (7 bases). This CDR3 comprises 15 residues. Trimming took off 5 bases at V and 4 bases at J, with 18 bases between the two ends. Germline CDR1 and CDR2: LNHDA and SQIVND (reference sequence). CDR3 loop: CASSRQGRGRYEQYV. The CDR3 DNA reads TGTGCCAGTAGTCGCCAGGGGAGGGGTAGATACGAGCAGTACGTC.

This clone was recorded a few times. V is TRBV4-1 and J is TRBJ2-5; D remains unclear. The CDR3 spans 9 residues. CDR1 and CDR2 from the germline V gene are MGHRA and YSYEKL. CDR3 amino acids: CSSLETQYF. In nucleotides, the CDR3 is TGCTCTTCTTTAGAGACCCAGTACTTC.

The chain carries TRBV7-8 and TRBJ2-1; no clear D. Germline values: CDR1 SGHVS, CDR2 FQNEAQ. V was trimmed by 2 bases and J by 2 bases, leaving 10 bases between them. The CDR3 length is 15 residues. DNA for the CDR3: TGTGCCAGCAGCTTAAGCCTAAGTCCCTACAATGAGCAGTTCTTC. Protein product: CASSLSLSPYNEQFF.

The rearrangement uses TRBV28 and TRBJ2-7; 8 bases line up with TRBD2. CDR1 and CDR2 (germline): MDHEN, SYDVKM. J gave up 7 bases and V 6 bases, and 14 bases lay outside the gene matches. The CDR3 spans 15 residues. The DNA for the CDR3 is TGTGCCAGCAGGGTAGGGACGGGAGGGCCCCGGGAGCAGTACTTC. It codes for CASRVGTGGPREQYF.

CDR3 coding DNA: TGCGCCAGCAGTTTCCAGGGTTTCGACGAGCAGTACTTC. It is translated as CASSFQGFDEQYF. The rearrangement links TRBV5-1 to TRBJ2-7, with D maybe TRBD1 (5 bases). This CDR3 is 13 amino acids long. Germline CDR1 reads SGHRS; CDR2 reads YFSETQ. The germline V and J ends were trimmed by 5 bases and 5 bases, with 14 bases remaining between them.

CDR3 amino acids: CASSVAGRADTQYF. The CDR3 DNA sequence: TGTGCCAGCAGTGTAGCGGGAAGAGCAGATACGCAGTATTTT. V and J are TRBV6-5 and TRBJ2-3, with 8 bases that match TRBD2. Germline V CDR1 and CDR2: MNHEY, SVGAGI. The trim removed 5 bases at V and 4 bases at J, leaving 5 bases unmatched. This CDR3 comprises 14 residues.

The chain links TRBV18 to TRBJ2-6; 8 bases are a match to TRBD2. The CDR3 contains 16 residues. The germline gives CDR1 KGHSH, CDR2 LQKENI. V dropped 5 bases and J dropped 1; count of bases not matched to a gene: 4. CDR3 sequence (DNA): TGTGCCAGCTCAAACCGGGGGGGATCTGGGGCCAACGTCCTGACTTTC. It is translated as CASSNRGGSGANVLTF.

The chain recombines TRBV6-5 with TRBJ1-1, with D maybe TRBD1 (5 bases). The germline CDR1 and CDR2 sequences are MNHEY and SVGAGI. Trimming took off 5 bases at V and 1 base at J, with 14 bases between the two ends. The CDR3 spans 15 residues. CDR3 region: CASSQGRAGNTEAFF. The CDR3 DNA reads TGTGCCAGCAGTCAGGGTAGAGCGGGGAACACTGAAGCTTTCTTT.